What follows are 19 T cell receptor beta chains derived from one specimen sequenced in a study of beta chain features in type 1 diabetes. Sequenced material consisted of expressed TCRB transcripts (all of the isolated RNA was reverse transcribed). Generated by immunoSEQ multiplex PCR, the TCRdb table keeps only in-frame clones and is missing some. The table has 600,000 to 650,000 clones, about a sixth seen once; the top ten hold roughly 0.098%. Sequenced: naive CD4+ T cells from blood. These receptors were collected from a young man in good health.

This clone was seen only a few times. This rearrangement joins TRBV13 to TRBJ2-3; possible D gene TRBD2, 6 bases. Trimming stripped 6 bases from V and 4 bases from J, with 14 bases between. Germline values: CDR1 PRHDT, CDR2 FYEKMQ (reference sequence). The CDR3 has 14 amino acids. The CDR3 region has the DNA TGTGCCAGCAGGGCCACGGGACTTCCAGATACGCAGTATTTT. The encoded protein is CASRATGLPDTQYF.

Only a few counts were recorded for this clone. The gene calls are TRBV7-2 and TRBJ1-2; no clear D. This CDR3 is built from 12 residues. V was cut by 1 base and J by 10 bases, with 10 bases left in between. Germline V gives CDR1 SGHTA, CDR2 FQGNSA. The DNA of the CDR3 is TGTGCCAGCAGCTTAGTACCAGACCACTACACCTTC. Translated, it gives CASSLVPDHYTF.

This clone was counted a few times. The chain recombines TRBV5-1 with TRBJ2-7, with 9 positions matching TRBD2. The CDR3 runs 15 residues. The V gene end was trimmed by 0 bases and the J gene end by 7 bases; junction bases not matched to a gene: 8. Germline V lookup: CDR1 SGHRS, CDR2 YFSETQ. The DNA for the CDR3 is TGCGCCAGCAGCTTGGGGTCTAGCGGGGTAACGGAGCAGTACTTC. Protein: CASSLGSSGVTEQYF.

There are a few counts of this clone. V and J are TRBV11-2 and TRBJ2-5, with a possible D match to TRBD1 (5 bases). Germline CDR1 SGHAT, CDR2 FQNNGV. Trimming stripped 0 bases from V and 4 bases from J, with 15 bases between. CDR3 size: 16 residues. CDR3: CASSLEGLGQGETQYF. CDR3 nucleotide sequence: TGTGCCAGCAGCTTAGAAGGCCTAGGGCAGGGAGAGACCCAGTACTTC.

To note about this clone: Other nucleotide sequences from this sample produce the same CDR3. The V call is TRBV7-3, the J call TRBJ2-7, with unresolved D. This CDR3 is 14 amino acids long. The germline V gene encodes CDR1 SGHTA and CDR2 FQGTGA. Trimming removed 0 bases at V and 1 base at J, with 7 bases between. Here the CDR3 reads CASSLTRESYEQYF. CDR3 coding DNA: TGTGCCAGCAGCTTAACCAGAGAATCCTACGAGCAGTACTTC. Filled out from reference TRBV7-3 and TRBJ2-7, the complete variable domain reads GAGVSQTPSNKVTEKGKYVELRCDPISGHTALYWYRQSLGQGPEFLIYFQGTGAADDSGLPNDRFFAVRPEGSVSTLKIQRTERGDSAVYLCASSLTRESYEQYFGPGTRLTVT.

This clone was observed a few times. V and J are TRBV29-1 and TRBJ2-7; 11 bases fit TRBD1. CDR1 is SQVTM, CDR2 ANQGSEA, per germline. With V trimmed by 5 bases and J by 2 bases, 2 bases remained unmatched. CDR3 length: 13 amino acids. The CDR3 DNA sequence: TGCAGCGTTACGGGACAGGGGGCCTACGAGCAGTACTTC. Its protein is CSVTGQGAYEQYF.

J is TRBJ2-5 and V is TRBV29-1; D possibly corresponds to TRBD1 (5 bases). The V end was cut by 7 bases, the J end by 2 bases, with 8 bases between. CDR1 is SQVTM and CDR2 is ANQGSEA in the germline V gene. This CDR3 contains 11 residues. The CDR3 DNA is TGCAGCGCTAGACAGCAAGAGACCCAGTACTTC. This translates into CSARQQETQYF.

With respect to this clone: This sample includes further DNA sequences coding for the same CDR3. The gene calls are TRBV29-1 and TRBJ1-1; TRBD1 matches at 9 bases. V lost 6 bases to trimming and J lost 5 bases; unmatched junction nucleotides: 4. The CDR3 is 12 amino acids. Germline CDR1 SQVTM, CDR2 ANQGSEA. The CDR3 DNA reads TGCAGCGTCGGACAGGGGTGGACTGAAGCTTTCTTT. It is translated as CSVGQGWTEAFF. Full variable domain (outside the CDR3, taken from reference TRBV29-1 and TRBJ1-1): SAVISQKPSRDICQRGTSLTIQCQVDSQVTMMFWYRQQPGQSLTLIATANQGSEATYESGFVIDKFPISRPNLTFSTLTVSNMSPEDSSIYLCSVGQGWTEAFFGQGTRLTVV.

V and J are TRBV7-2 and TRBJ1-6, with 10 bases that match TRBD1. The germline V gene encodes CDR1 SGHTA and CDR2 FQGNSA. This CDR3 has 18 residues. V gave up 7 bases and J gave up 3 bases; unmatched junction bases: 12. The CDR3 bases are TGTGCCAGCAACCACCGGGACAGGGGAAGTAACTATAATTCACCCCTCCACTTT. This translates into CASNHRDRGSNYNSPLHF. Full variable domain (missing parts from reference TRBV7-2 and TRBJ1-6): GAGVSQSPSNKVTEKGKDVELRCDPISGHTALYWYRQSLGQGLEFLIYFQGNSAPDKSGLPSDRFSAERTGGSVSTLTIQRTQQEDSAVYLCASNHRDRGSNYNSPLHFGNGTRLTVT.

This clone has a handful of counts. This chain links TRBV7-2 with TRBJ1-2; the match to TRBD1 covers 8 bases. This CDR3 spans 19 amino acids. Trimming cost V 1 base and J 0 bases; bases outside gene matches: 13. Germline assignment: CDR1 SGHTA and CDR2 FQGNSA. In DNA, the CDR3 is TGTGCCAGCAGCTTAGACCCTCGTAGGGCAGGGGGCCCTAACTATGGCTACACCTTC. Amino acid sequence: CASSLDPRRAGGPNYGYTF.

The chain has TRBV7-9 and TRBJ1-1; maybe TRBD1 (6 bases). The V gene lost 6 bases and the J gene lost 5 bases, with 16 bases spanning the gap. The CDR3 totals 14 residues. Looked up from germline, CDR1 is SEHNR and CDR2 is FQNEAQ (reference sequence). In DNA, the CDR3 is TGTGCCAGCAGTTCCCAAGGGGGGAAAACTGAAGCTTTCTTT. Translated, it gives CASSSQGGKTEAFF. Looking up the rest from reference TRBV7-9 and TRBJ1-1 gives the full variable domain: DTGVSQNPRHKITKRGQNVTFRCDPISEHNRLYWYRQTLGQGPEFLTYFQNEAQLEKSRLLSDRFSAERPKGSFSTLEIQRTEQGDSAMYLCASSSQGGKTEAFFGQGTRLTVV.

A few counts support this clone. The V gene is TRBV4-1, the J gene TRBJ2-6; D is uncertain. CDR3 size: 12 residues. Trimming stripped 0 bases from V and 15 bases from J, with 9 bases between. Germline CDR1 MGHRA, CDR2 YSYEKL. CDR3 protein: CASSQDRRHLTF. In nucleotides, the CDR3 is TGCGCCAGCAGCCAAGATCGAAGACACCTGACTTTC.

The J gene is TRBJ2-3, the V gene TRBV9; no clear D. Trimming took off 0 bases at V and 2 bases at J, with 10 bases between the two ends. The CDR3 has 15 residues. Per the germline V gene, CDR1 is SGDLS and CDR2 is YYNGEE. The CDR3 nucleotides are TGTGCCAGCAGCGTAGCTTACGGATACACAGATACGCAGTATTTT. Protein sequence: CASSVAYGYTDTQYF.

The V gene is TRBV28, the J gene TRBJ1-1, with D maybe TRBD1 (5 bases). The CDR3 totals 15 residues. Trimming shortened V by 4 bases and J by 9 bases, and 21 bases separated the two germline ends. Per the germline V gene, CDR1 is MDHEN and CDR2 is SYDVKM. The CDR3 DNA is TGTGCCAGCAGTTCCCCCGGGGGGTCCGAGAGAAAAGCTTTCTTT. Protein product: CASSSPGGSERKAFF. The whole variable domain, filled in from reference TRBV28 and TRBJ1-1, reads DVKVTQSSRYLVKRTGEKVFLECVQDMDHENMFWYRQDPGLGLRLIYFSYDVKMKEKGDIPEGYSVSREKKERFSLILESASTNQTSMYLCASSSPGGSERKAFFGQGTRLTVV.

DNA of the CDR3: TGTGCCAGCAGCTTGCGGGCAGGGGCCTTTGATGAGCAGTTCTTC. Its protein is CASSLRAGAFDEQFF. This chain connects TRBV11-3 to TRBJ2-1, with a weak D call TRBD1 (6 bases). The CDR3 consists of 15 residues. The ends were cut back, 3 bases at V and 8 bases at J, with 17 bases in the middle. The germline V gene has CDR1 SGHNT and CDR2 YENEEA.

The chain has TRBV7-2 and TRBJ2-3; possibly TRBD2 for D (6 bases). The germline V gene encodes CDR1 SGHTA and CDR2 FQGNSA. Deletions cut 1 base from V and 4 bases from J, with 12 bases between. This CDR3 contains 15 residues. The CDR3 DNA follows: TGTGCCAGCAGCTTAGTCATCCGGGGGTCAGATACGCAGTATTTT. Translated: CASSLVIRGSDTQYF.

The sample holds a few counts of this clone. V and J are TRBV5-1 and TRBJ2-1; 9 bases are a match to TRBD2. J gave up 6 bases and V 5 bases, and 6 bases lay outside the gene matches. Germline CDR1 reads SGHRS; CDR2 reads YFSETQ. The CDR3 is made up of 14 amino acids. This CDR3 reads CASSTGLAPNEQFF. The CDR3 DNA is TGCGCCAGCAGTACGGGACTAGCCCCCAATGAGCAGTTCTTC.

This clone appeared a few times. This chain connects TRBV7-2 to TRBJ2-3; TRBD1 might be the D (6 bases). The germline V gene has CDR1 SGHTA and CDR2 FQGNSA. This CDR3 spans 17 amino acids. V dropped 5 bases and J dropped 0 bases, with 18 bases sitting between them. Here the CDR3 reads CASSPLQGSRSTDTQYF. The CDR3 nucleotides read TGTGCCAGCAGCCCACTGCAGGGGAGTAGGAGCACAGATACGCAGTATTTT.

The V call is TRBV11-1, the J call TRBJ2-1; weak D call: TRBD1 (5 bases). Trimming removed 3 bases from V and 2 bases from J, with 8 bases in between. CDR1 SGHAT and CDR2 FQDESV come from the germline V gene (reference sequence). The CDR3 has 14 amino acids. CDR3 DNA: TGTGCCAGCAGCTTCAGGGCGACCTACAATGAGCAGTTCTTC. Its translation is CASSFRATYNEQFF.